Detailed here is one T cell receptor (beta chain). The antigen is undetermined. This sample is drawn from a study of T-cell reconstitution after alpha-beta-depleted transplantation in children. Study-level results: Reports say that about two months after transplant, the alpha-beta T cells came out of several hundred graft clones that had expanded. When one year had passed after transplant, most T-cell counts and diversity came from newly produced T cells. Some patients owed their high day-60 TCRbeta diversity to surviving recipient T cells and thymic progenitors.

TCRbeta library construction was performed incorporating unique molecular identifiers. TCRdb reanalysed the PCR reads using MiXCR and keeps one entry per CDR3 protein. The sample lists about 340,000 distinct CDR3 sequences, about a sixth occurring once. Germline assignment: CDR1 MNHEY and CDR2 SMNVEV (reference sequence). This CDR3 has 15 residues. Trimming removed 5 bases from V and 2 bases from J; junction bases left unmatched: 7. This clonotype was sampled from a male patient aged 2 to 9 who had a stem cell transplant for acute lymphoblastic leukemia, so the T cells may come from the graft donor. V and J are TRBV27 and TRBJ2-5, with 8 bases lining up with TRBD1. This material consisted of PBMCs, mostly from graft donor cells, taken 360 days after TCRalphabeta/CD19-depleted stem cell transplant. The DNA of the CDR3 is TGTGCCAGCAGTCGGACAGGGCTCCCTCAAGAGACCCAGTACTTC. It translates to CASSRTGLPQETQYF.